Each of the 31 T cell receptor beta chains below was sequenced from the same sample in a study of Ad26.COV2.S vaccination and SARS-CoV-2 variants. Treatment denoted: roughly 18 received Ad26.COV2.S at low or high dose, single or two shots; a few received placebo; per-sample allocation not given. Sample collection was performed on day 63 after the first vaccine or placebo injection. Produced via immunoSEQ multiplex PCR; TCRdb's table is partial and in-frame only. The sample shows approximately 280,000 clones, around 87% of them seen only once. Sequencing used peripheral blood, obtained in a trial of Ad26.COV2.S vaccine versus placebo. All receptors derive from a person aged 18-60 years who received the Ad26.COV2.S COVID-19 vaccine or a placebo.

Comments on this clone: Other DNA variants within this sample encode the same CDR3. This chain connects TRBV30 to TRBJ1-5, with TRBD1 matching over 9 bases. Unmatched junction bases numbered 1, after V lost 1 base and J lost 6 bases. The CDR3 loop spans 13 amino acids. Germline CDR1 GTSNPN, CDR2 SVGIG (reference sequence). Here the CDR3 reads CAWSGQGGQPQHF. The CDR3 nucleotides read TGTGCCTGGAGTGGACAGGGGGGTCAGCCCCAGCATTTT. Full variable domain (outside the CDR3, taken from reference TRBV30 and TRBJ1-5): SQTIHQWPATLVQPVGSPLSLECTVEGTSNPNLYWYRQAAGRGLQLLFYSVGIGQISSEVPQNLSASRPQDRQFILSSKKLLLSDSGFYLCAWSGQGGQPQHFGDGTRLSIL.

The V and J genes are TRBV2 and TRBJ2-3; 10 bases are shared with TRBD2. Trimming removed 1 base from V and 4 bases from J; junction bases left unmatched: 2. Looked up from germline, CDR1 is SNHLY and CDR2 is FYNNEI. This CDR3 has 15 residues. This CDR3 reads CASSEVAGGADTQYF. CDR3 DNA sequence: TGTGCCAGCAGTGAAGTAGCGGGAGGAGCAGATACGCAGTATTTT.

The genes are TRBV3-1 (or the pseudogene TRBV3-2) and TRBJ1-5; 8 nucleotides line up with TRBD1. V shed 5 bases, J shed 3 bases, and the junction held 9 bases outside the gene matches. The CDR3 is made up of 16 amino acids. CDR1 is LGHDT and CDR2 is YNNKEL in the germline V gene (reference sequence). The CDR3: CASSSQGDPLNQPQHF. For the CDR3, the DNA is TGTGCCAGCAGCTCACAGGGGGATCCCCTCAATCAGCCCCAGCATTTT.

The CDR3 protein is CASSSDPLRDTQYF. In nucleotides, the CDR3 is TGCGCCAGCAGCTCGGACCCCCTCCGGGATACGCAGTATTTT. This sequence joins TRBV5-1 and TRBJ2-3; D is ambiguous. Germline V gene lookup returns CDR1 SGHRS and CDR2 YFSETQ. The ends were cut back, 3 bases at V and 6 bases at J, with 14 bases in the middle. This CDR3 comprises 14 residues. The full variable domain, in which reference TRBV5-1 and TRBJ2-3 provide the parts outside the CDR3, is KAGVTQTPRYLIKTRGQQVTLSCSPISGHRSVSWYQQTPGQGLQFLFEYFSETQRNKGNFPGRFSGRQFSNSRSEMNVSTLELGDSALYLCASSSDPLRDTQYFGPGTRLTVL.

The chain uses TRBV30 and TRBJ1-2; the D gene is possibly TRBD1 (5 bases). The V gene's germline CDR1 is GTSNPN and CDR2 SVGIG (reference sequence). The V gene lost 8 bases and the J gene lost 5 bases, with 21 bases spanning the gap. The length of the CDR3 is 14 residues. The CDR3 nucleotides read TGTGCCCTGGCTGTGGGTCAGGGCTTTTATGGCTACACCTTC. Translating it yields CALAVGQGFYGYTF. The full variable domain, rest sourced from reference TRBV30 and TRBJ1-2, is SQTIHQWPATLVQPVGSPLSLECTVEGTSNPNLYWYRQAAGRGLQLLFYSVGIGQISSEVPQNLSASRPQDRQFILSSKKLLLSDSGFYLCALAVGQGFYGYTFGSGTRLTVV.

The chain combines TRBV9 with TRBJ2-1, with unresolved D. Deletions cut 0 bases from V and 6 bases from J, with 13 bases between. In germline, CDR1 is SGDLS, CDR2 YYNGEE. The CDR3 is 15 residues long. This CDR3 reads CASSVGVSVGNEQFF. For the CDR3, the DNA is TGTGCCAGCAGCGTAGGTGTTTCCGTGGGCAATGAGCAGTTCTTC.

The J gene is TRBJ1-1, the V gene TRBV4-1; TRBD1 is a possible D gene (5 bases). CDR1 and CDR2 (germline): MGHRA, YSYEKL. CDR3 length: 15 amino acids. V was cut by 3 bases and J by 5 bases, with 16 bases left in between. CDR3 sequence reads: CASSQSPGGGTEAFF. The CDR3 bases are TGCGCCAGCAGCCAGTCCCCCGGGGGGGGGACTGAAGCTTTCTTT.

The rearrangement links TRBV10-3 to TRBJ2-2, with 8 nucleotides matching TRBD1. Germline assignment: CDR1 ENHRY and CDR2 SYGVKD. The CDR3 is 15 residues long. The trim removed 5 bases at V and 3 bases at J, leaving 5 bases unmatched. This chain's CDR3 is CAISRDRTYTGELFF. The CDR3 coding sequence is TGTGCCATCAGTAGGGACAGGACCTACACCGGGGAGCTGTTTTTT.

V usage is TRBV19 and J usage is TRBJ1-4; 8 nucleotides match TRBD1. V shed 10 bases and J 4 bases; nucleotides not matched to a gene: 2. Germline V gene data show CDR1 as LNHDA and CDR2 as SQIVND (reference sequence). The CDR3 consists of 12 residues. CDR3 sequence (DNA): TGTGCCACCGGACAGGGTAATGAAAAACTGTTTTTT. This encodes CATGQGNEKLFF.

This rearrangement joins TRBV6-6 to TRBJ2-7, with 10 bases matching TRBD2. In germline, CDR1 is MNHNY, CDR2 SVGAGI (reference sequence). The CDR3 is 15 amino acids. After removal of 0 bases from V and 4 bases from J, the junction contained 3 bases not matched to a gene. Here the CDR3 DNA reads TGTGCCAGCAGTTACTCTCCTAGCGGGAGTTACGAGCAGTACTTC. Encoded protein: CASSYSPSGSYEQYF.

The gene calls are TRBV5-6 and TRBJ2-6; 10 bases are a match to TRBD1. The J segment lost 1 base and the V segment lost 4 bases, leaving 8 bases of the junction unmatched. Germline values: CDR1 SGHDT, CDR2 YYEEEE. This CDR3 is built from 18 residues. CDR3 residues: CASSLTGGGRSGANVLTF. The CDR3, as DNA: TGTGCCAGCAGCCTGACAGGGGGCGGACGGTCTGGGGCCAACGTCCTGACTTTC.

The genes are TRBV14 and TRBJ2-5; 8 bases are shared with TRBD2. The CDR3 runs 15 residues. V was pared by 0 bases and J by 7 bases, with 7 bases of the junction left unmatched. CDR1 is SGHDN, CDR2 FVKESK, per germline. The CDR3 nucleotides are TGTGCCAGCAGCCAAGATATAGGGACTAGTGTGACCCAGTACTTC. This translates into CASSQDIGTSVTQYF.

CDR3 amino acids: CASSPDVTGRNEQFF. CDR3 DNA: TGTGCCAGTAGCCCCGACGTGACAGGGCGTAATGAGCAGTTCTTC. This chain uses TRBV19 with TRBJ2-1; TRBD1 matches 7 bases. Germline V gives CDR1 LNHDA, CDR2 SQIVND (reference sequence). The junction had 12 bases not matched to a gene; V was cut back by 6 bases and J by 7 bases. The CDR3 covers 15 residues. Full variable domain (remainder filled in from reference TRBV19 and TRBJ2-1): DGGITQSPKYLFRKEGQNVTLSCEQNLNHDAMYWYRQDPGQGLRLIYYSQIVNDFQKGDIAEGYSVSREKKESFPLTVTSAQKNPTAFYLCASSPDVTGRNEQFFGPGTRLTVL.

This chain joins TRBV6-6 and TRBJ2-1; tentatively, D is TRBD1 (5 bases). Germline V lookup: CDR1 MNHNY, CDR2 SVGAGI (reference sequence). V lost 4 bases, J lost 9 bases, and 13 bases lay in between. This CDR3 comprises 13 residues. DNA for the CDR3: TGTGCCAGCAGTTCGACCTATAGGGGTGAGCAGTTCTTC. Its protein product is CASSSTYRGEQFF.

The V call is TRBV7-6, the J call TRBJ2-3, with D perhaps TRBD2 (5 bases). The CDR3 length is 13 residues. Trimming removed 2 bases from V and 4 bases from J, with 7 bases in between. CDR1 and CDR2 (germline): SGHVS, FNYEAQ. CDR3 coding DNA: TGTGCCAGCAGCTTATTCGGGGCAGATACGCAGTATTTT. Residues: CASSLFGADTQYF.

The chain employs TRBV4-2 and TRBJ2-3, with a tentative D call TRBD1 (5 bases). Germline V gene lookup returns CDR1 LGHNA and CDR2 YNFKEQ. This CDR3 is built from 14 residues. V gave up 5 bases and J gave up 1 base, with 10 bases separating them. The CDR3, as DNA: TGTGCCAGCAGCGGATTAGGGGGCACAGATACGCAGTATTTT. Its translation is CASSGLGGTDTQYF.

V gene TRBV3-1 (or the pseudogene TRBV3-2) combines with J gene TRBJ1-3; D ambiguous. V lost 2 bases and J 8 bases, leaving 7 bases between the germline ends. Germline V lookup: CDR1 LGHDT, CDR2 YNNKEL (reference sequence). This CDR3 is built from 12 residues. The CDR3, as DNA: TGTGCCAGCAGCCAACCACCGGACACCATATATTTT. Translating it yields CASSQPPDTIYF.

This CDR3 reads CASSPGQGNSPLHF. CDR3 sequence (DNA): TGCGCCAGCAGCCCGGGACAGGGAAATTCACCCCTCCACTTT. This rearrangement joins TRBV5-1 to TRBJ1-6, with 9 bases identical to TRBD1. Germline CDR1 is SGHRS and CDR2 is YFSETQ. The CDR3 has 14 residues. The trim removed 4 bases at V and 7 bases at J, leaving 3 bases unmatched.

The chain employs TRBV25-1 and TRBJ1-3; D may be TRBD1 (6 bases). Germline-derived CDR1 and CDR2 are MGHDK and SYGVNS. V was shortened by 2 bases and J by 9 bases, with 17 bases between the two germline ends. The CDR3 loop spans 15 amino acids. CDR3 amino acids: CASSEVGAGRSTIYF. As DNA, the CDR3 is TGTGCCAGCAGTGAAGTGGGGGCAGGCCGAAGCACCATATATTTT.

The V call is TRBV7-9, the J call TRBJ1-2, with TRBD1 identical over 8 bases. Looked up from germline, CDR1 is SEHNR and CDR2 is FQNEAQ (reference sequence). The CDR3 runs 14 residues. Trimming removed 3 bases from V and 5 bases from J; junction bases left unmatched: 5. CDR3 residues: CASSFQGAPYGYTF. The DNA of the CDR3 is TGTGCCAGCAGCTTTCAGGGGGCCCCATATGGCTACACCTTC.

This chain links TRBV7-2 with TRBJ2-3; 11 nucleotides match TRBD2. The CDR3 totals 16 residues. V was clipped by 0 bases and J by 8 bases; unmatched bases: 7. The V gene's germline CDR1 is SGHTA and CDR2 FQGNSA. The DNA for the CDR3 is TGTGCCAGCAGCTTAGCTCTAGCGGGGGGCACGGCTACGCAGTATTTT. It codes for CASSLALAGGTATQYF. The entire variable domain, with the rest obtained from reference TRBV7-2 and TRBJ2-3, is as follows: GAGVSQSPSNKVTEKGKDVELRCDPISGHTALYWYRQSLGQGLEFLIYFQGNSAPDKSGLPSDRFSAERTGGSVSTLTIQRTQQEDSAVYLCASSLALAGGTATQYFGPGTRLTVL.

The gene calls are TRBV25-1 and TRBJ1-2, with 7 bases identical to TRBD1. Germline trimming cut 3 bases from V and 6 bases from J; bases unmatched to any gene: 7. Germline V CDR1 and CDR2: MGHDK, SYGVNS. The CDR3 loop spans 14 amino acids. In DNA form, the CDR3 reads TGTGCCAGCAGTGATATAGACAGGGACGATGGCTACACCTTC. It encodes CASSDIDRDDGYTF.

The chain has TRBV21-1 and TRBJ1-5. TRBV21-1 is given as a pseudogene. The CDR3 totals 14 residues. The CDR3 coding sequence is TGTGCCAGCAGCTCACAAAGGCGGGATCAGCCCCAGCATTTT. It specifies CASSSQRRDQPQHF.

V gene TRBV29-1 combines with J gene TRBJ1-2; D unclear. Per germline, CDR1 SQVTM and CDR2 ANQGSEA. This CDR3 is 16 amino acids long. Trimming pared 7 bases from V and 5 bases from J, leaving 26 bases between. The DNA of the CDR3 is TGCAGCGCTCCTACTCGTCGGGAAGGCCAGAGTTATGGCTACACCTTC. Protein: CSAPTRREGQSYGYTF. The full variable domain, its missing parts supplied by reference TRBV29-1 and TRBJ1-2, is SAVISQKPSRDICQRGTSLTIQCQVDSQVTMMFWYRQQPGQSLTLIATANQGSEATYESGFVIDKFPISRPNLTFSTLTVSNMSPEDSSIYLCSAPTRREGQSYGYTFGSGTRLTVV.

The CDR3 spells CASSVGGLLAVEQFF. In nucleotides, the CDR3 is TGTGCCAGCAGCGTAGGGGGCCTACTCGCGGTTGAGCAGTTCTTC. The V gene is TRBV9, the J gene TRBJ2-1, with D possibly matching TRBD1 (5 bases). The CDR3 is 15 amino acids. With 0 bases removed from V and 9 bases from J, the gap between germline ends came to 16 bases. CDR1 is SGDLS and CDR2 is YYNGEE in the germline V gene.

This rearrangement joins TRBV5-8 to TRBJ2-7; 8 positions agree with TRBD1. V gave up 5 bases and J gave up 0 bases; unmatched junction bases: 4. This CDR3 is built from 14 residues. CDR1 and CDR2 from the germline V gene are SGHTS and YDEGEE. CDR3 coding DNA: TGTGCCAGCAGGAGACAGGGGACCTCCTACGAGCAGTACTTC. Residues: CASRRQGTSYEQYF.

This clone was recorded only once. The chain joins TRBV27 to TRBJ2-2; D is uncertain. The CDR3 totals 13 residues. The ends were cut back, 3 bases at V and 7 bases at J, with 9 bases in the middle. CDR1 is MNHEY and CDR2 is SMNVEV in the germline V gene (reference sequence). CDR3 nucleotides: TGTGCCAGCAGTTTCGAGGTGGTCGGGGAGCTGTTTTTT. This codes for CASSFEVVGELFF.

V usage is TRBV6-6 and J usage is TRBJ2-1; tentative D call: TRBD2 (7 bases). With 7 bases removed from V and 7 bases from J, the gap between germline ends came to 20 bases. There are 15 residues in the CDR3. CDR1 is MNHNY, CDR2 SVGAGI, per germline (reference sequence). The chain's CDR3 is CASNWVGGHRNEQFF. In DNA, the CDR3 is TGTGCCAGCAACTGGGTGGGGGGGCATCGGAATGAGCAGTTCTTC.

This clone was detected only a few times. The chain combines TRBV6-5 with TRBJ1-2; D is possibly TRBD1 (6 bases). Deletions cut 4 bases from V and 4 bases from J, with 16 bases between. The CDR3 spans 15 residues. Per germline, CDR1 MNHEY and CDR2 SVGAGI. CDR3 amino acids: CASSSRGGTIYGYTF. The CDR3 DNA reads TGTGCCAGCAGTTCCAGGGGTGGAACAATCTATGGCTACACCTTC.

This chain connects TRBV6-1 to TRBJ1-5, with 7 nucleotides matching TRBD1. V dropped 4 bases and J dropped 1; count of bases not matched to a gene: 10. The CDR3 sequence is 17 residues long. Germline V CDR1 and CDR2: MNHNS, SASEGT. CDR3 DNA sequence: TGTGCCAGCAGTGGGAGGTGGGAGGGGGCAAGCAATCAGCCCCAGCATTTT. This gives the protein CASSGRWEGASNQPQHF.

Only one count was recorded for this clone. The chain uses TRBV27 and TRBJ2-5; 9 bases align to TRBD2. The ends lost 1 base at V and 5 bases at J; junction bases unmatched: 5. The germline V gene encodes CDR1 MNHEY and CDR2 SMNVEV (reference sequence). The CDR3 has 15 amino acids. The CDR3 DNA sequence: TGTGCCAGCAGTTTATTCCCTAGCGGGATTGAGACCCAGTACTTC. Translated: CASSLFPSGIETQYF.